The next 10 T cell receptor beta chains were all read from a single sample in a study of CD8 T cells in Susac syndrome. RNA was extracted with the RNeasy kit, and a quantity of 0.5 to 1 ug was reverse transcribed using random hexamers. Each CDR3 protein gets one entry after TCRdb re-called the immunoSEQ multiplex PCR reads with MiXCR. This sample has 150,000 to 200,000 distinct CDR3 sequences, with about 94% found just once. Sequenced input: CD4+ T cells from PBMCs. The origin of the receptors is a human donor in good health.

The rearrangement uses TRBV4-3 and TRBJ1-5; D ambiguous. Germline V gives CDR1 LGHNA, CDR2 YSLEER. The V and J ends lost 0 bases and 6 bases respectively, with 6 bases between them. CDR3 length equals 13 residues. The CDR3 DNA sequence: TGCGCCAGCAGCCAAGAGCCCTTTCAGCCCCAGCATTTT. Protein: CASSQEPFQPQHF.

V is TRBV5-1 and J is TRBJ1-2, with D perhaps matching TRBD1 (5 bases). The CDR3 runs to 14 residues. Germline-derived CDR1 and CDR2 are SGHRS and YFSETQ. Trimming shortened V by 1 base and J by 3 bases, and 10 bases separated the two germline ends. The CDR3 nucleotides are TGCGCCAGCAGCTTGCCCAGGGAGGACTATGGCTACACCTTC. As protein: CASSLPREDYGYTF.

The chain joins TRBV5-1 to TRBJ2-5, with TRBD2 matching over 8 bases. The CDR3 covers 15 residues. The junction had 9 bases not matched to a gene; V was cut back by 3 bases and J by 5 bases. CDR1 is SGHRS, CDR2 YFSETQ, per germline. In DNA, the CDR3 is TGCGCCAGCAGCTGGACCGGGGGGGCCCGGGAGACCCAGTACTTC. This sequence encodes CASSWTGGARETQYF.

The rearrangement uses TRBV3-1 and TRBJ2-3; no reliable D call. V dropped 1 base and J dropped 4 bases, with 18 bases sitting between them. The CDR3 is 17 amino acids. Looked up from germline, CDR1 is LGHDT and CDR2 is YNNKEL (reference sequence). CDR3 sequence reads: CASSQVLRAGPADTQYF. The CDR3 coding sequence is TGTGCCAGCAGCCAAGTGCTTCGAGCAGGTCCAGCAGATACGCAGTATTTT.

This clonotype was observed a few times. The V gene is TRBV18, the J gene TRBJ2-7; D is unresolved. V lost 4 bases and J lost 5, with 9 bases in between. CDR1 and CDR2 from the germline V gene are KGHSH and LQKENI. The CDR3 extends over 12 amino acids. The CDR3 sequence is CASSLLGDEQYF. The CDR3 DNA reads TGTGCCAGCTCACTATTGGGTGACGAGCAGTACTTC.

The gene calls are TRBV29-1 and TRBJ1-1; D gene unclear. The CDR3 has 13 amino acids. Per germline, CDR1 SQVTM and CDR2 ANQGSEA. V dropped 5 bases and J dropped 0 bases, with 10 bases sitting between them. The CDR3 DNA is TGCAGCGTTACCCCTCGGCTGAACACTGAAGCTTTCTTT. Translation: CSVTPRLNTEAFF.

The CDR3 loop reads CASSYGGLYGYTF. CDR3 DNA: TGTGCCAGCAGTTACGGGGGGCTCTATGGCTACACCTTC. V is TRBV6-6 and J is TRBJ1-2; a possible D gene is TRBD1 (6 bases). The CDR3 covers 13 residues. CDR1 is MNHNY and CDR2 is SVGAGI in the germline V gene (reference sequence). The V end lost 2 bases, the J end lost 4 bases, and 8 bases lay between the germline ends.

V and J are TRBV20-1 and TRBJ1-1, with D uncertain. Trimming removed 3 bases at V and 7 bases at J, with 9 bases between. CDR3 length: 11 residues. Germline V gives CDR1 DFQATT, CDR2 SNEGSKA (reference sequence). The DNA of the CDR3 is TGCAGTGCTAGTTGGGCCAGTGAAGCTTTCTTT. It codes for CSASWASEAFF.

V and J are TRBV4-2 and TRBJ2-7; the D is unclear. The V and J ends lost 0 bases and 4 bases respectively, with 7 bases between them. From germline, CDR1 is LGHNA and CDR2 YNFKEQ. The CDR3 extends over 13 amino acids. CDR3 sequence reads: CASSQDQRYEQYF. For the CDR3, the DNA is TGTGCCAGCAGCCAAGATCAGCGTTACGAGCAGTACTTC.

The chain recombines TRBV20-1 with TRBJ1-6; D is unclear. The CDR3 runs 11 residues. Germline V CDR1 and CDR2: DFQATT, SNEGSKA (reference sequence). Between the trimmed V and J ends, which lost 6 bases and 7 bases, there was a span of 7 bases. This chain's CDR3 is CSAAGNSPLHF. The CDR3 DNA follows: TGCAGTGCAGCAGGCAATTCACCCCTCCACTTT.